These 21 T cell receptor beta chains were all obtained from the same sample, sequenced in a study of identical twins. TCRdb re-called the 5' RACE reads with MiXCR, one entry per CDR3 protein. The repertoire includes around 570,000 distinct CDR3 sequences, 9.6% of them detected once, and around 3.1% sits in the top ten. The sample was also reused in another study, on yellow fever vaccine responses in identical twins.

Source material: PBMCs. The receptors were sampled from a young woman in good health.

This chain links TRBV29-1 with TRBJ2-5, with TRBD2 as a possible D gene (6 bases). Germline loops: CDR1 SQVTM, CDR2 ANQGSEA. There are 16 residues in the CDR3. V dropped 6 bases and J dropped 0 bases, with 20 bases sitting between them. Written as DNA, the CDR3 is TGCAGCGTCCTACTTTGGGGGGAAGGAGACCAAGAGACCCAGTACTTC. The encoded protein is CSVLLWGEGDQETQYF.

This clonotype was observed a few times. The rearrangement uses TRBV20-1 and TRBJ2-1; a weak D match, TRBD2 (6 bases). The ends were cut back, 6 bases at V and 0 bases at J, with 18 bases in the middle. The CDR3 consists of 16 residues. CDR1 and CDR2 (germline): DFQATT, SNEGSKA (reference sequence). Written as DNA, the CDR3 is TGCAGTGCGCATAACCCTCTAGCGTACTCCTACAATGAGCAGTTCTTC. Protein: CSAHNPLAYSYNEQFF.

The genes are TRBV5-1 and TRBJ2-7, with D possibly TRBD1 on 6 matching bases. The CDR3 is made up of 16 amino acids. Trimming removed 0 bases at V and 1 base at J, with 14 bases between. The germline CDR1 and CDR2 sequences are SGHRS and YFSETQ. This CDR3 reads CASSLGRQGTSYEQYF. The DNA for the CDR3 is TGCGCCAGCAGCTTGGGTCGGCAGGGGACGTCCTACGAGCAGTACTTC.

The chain joins TRBV6-2 or TRBV6-3 to TRBJ2-1; D not resolved. The CDR3 runs to 14 residues. Germline V gives CDR1 MNHEY, CDR2 SVGEGT. Trimming took off 4 bases at V and 5 bases at J, with 12 bases between the two ends. In nucleotides, the CDR3 is TGTGCCAGCAGTTCTTCTCAGTATCACAATGAGCAGTTCTTC. Protein sequence: CASSSSQYHNEQFF.

The rearrangement uses TRBV6-1 and TRBJ2-7; TRBD1 is a possible D gene (6 bases). Looked up from germline, CDR1 is MNHNS and CDR2 is SASEGT. V lost 9 bases and J lost 7, with 22 bases in between. The CDR3 runs 14 residues. The CDR3 DNA reads as TGTGCCAGTAGAGGAAACAGGGCCTCGTGGGAGCAGTACTTC. Its translation is CASRGNRASWEQYF.

The V call is TRBV14, the J call TRBJ2-1; D unclear. Trimming stripped 1 base from V and 0 bases from J, with 7 bases between. Germline lookup yields CDR1 SGHDN and CDR2 FVKESK. The CDR3 sequence is 15 residues long. The CDR3: CASSQARVSYNEQFF. The CDR3 coding sequence is TGTGCCAGCAGCCAAGCCCGGGTCTCCTACAATGAGCAGTTCTTC.

There are many counts of this clonotype. This chain connects TRBV12-3 or TRBV12-4 to TRBJ1-1; D uncertain. V lost 7 bases, J lost 1 base, and 10 bases lay in between. The CDR3 has 13 residues. As DNA, the CDR3 is TGTGCCAGCAACGGACGGTGGAACACTGAAGCTTTCTTT. This encodes CASNGRWNTEAFF.

This chain's CDR3 is CASRGQNLGYTF. The DNA of the CDR3 is TGTGCCAGCAGAGGACAAAATCTAGGCTACACCTTC. J is TRBJ1-2 and V is TRBV6-5; D perhaps matches TRBD1 (5 bases). From germline, CDR1 is MNHEY and CDR2 SVGAGI. The V and J ends lost 6 bases and 8 bases respectively, with 13 bases between them. The CDR3 runs to 12 residues.

Only a few counts were recorded for this clonotype. The V gene is TRBV7-9, the J gene TRBJ2-3; D unresolved. The CDR3 is 16 amino acids. V lost 3 bases, J lost 5 bases, and 18 bases lay in between. Germline V lookup: CDR1 SEHNR, CDR2 FQNEAQ (reference sequence). The DNA for the CDR3 is TGTGCCAGCAGCTTGGGCGTAGCCCAGCCCGGAGATACGCAGTATTTT. It is translated as CASSLGVAQPGDTQYF.

This chain joins TRBV7-2 and TRBJ2-1, with D unclear. The CDR3 is 13 residues long. V dropped 4 bases and J dropped 8 bases, with 12 bases sitting between them. Germline CDR1 is SGHTA and CDR2 is FQGNSA. CDR3 bases: TGTGCCAGCAGCTCATCGACTGATCATGAGCAGTTCTTC. Amino acids: CASSSSTDHEQFF.

The chain has TRBV28 and TRBJ2-1; a weak D match, TRBD1 (5 bases). Deletions cut 5 bases from V and 8 bases from J, with 16 bases between. In germline, CDR1 is MDHEN, CDR2 SYDVKM. This CDR3 has 14 amino acids. The CDR3 DNA is TGTGCCAGCAGTCCCCGAAGGGGAATCGATGAGCAGTTCTTC. Its translation is CASSPRRGIDEQFF.

This clonotype was seen at least ten times. CDR3 nucleotides: TGCAGCGTCTCGGCCGGGATCTACGAGCAGTACTTC. This sequence encodes CSVSAGIYEQYF. The chain combines TRBV29-1 with TRBJ2-7; tentatively, D is TRBD2 (5 bases). The CDR3 runs to 12 residues. The V end lost 6 bases, the J end lost 3 bases, and 12 bases lay between the germline ends. CDR1 and CDR2 (germline): SQVTM, ANQGSEA.

This clonotype has at least ten counts. The rearrangement uses TRBV3-1 and TRBJ2-4, with 8 nucleotides matching TRBD1. Looked up from germline, CDR1 is LGHDT and CDR2 is YNNKEL (reference sequence). The J segment lost 6 bases and the V segment lost 3 bases, leaving 4 bases of the junction unmatched. CDR3 length: 14 amino acids. CDR3 sequence: CASSQQGAGNIQYF. In DNA, the CDR3 is TGTGCCAGCAGCCAGCAGGGGGCTGGAAACATTCAGTACTTC.

V is TRBV11-2 and J is TRBJ1-1; maybe TRBD1 (6 bases). From germline, CDR1 is SGHAT and CDR2 FQNNGV. V lost 5 bases, J lost 8 bases, and 15 bases lay in between. This CDR3 spans 13 amino acids. For the CDR3, the DNA is TGTGCCAGCAGCCCGGAGGGGGGAGGGGAAGCTTTCTTT. Translated, it gives CASSPEGGGEAFF.

A note on this clonotype: Being one base from a much bigger clone, this may be a read error. Here the CDR3 omits its conserved ending phenylalanine or tryptophan, so a read error is the likely source. V usage is TRBV24-1 and J usage is TRBJ2-1, with a weak D call TRBD1 (5 bases). Trimming removed 6 bases at V and 4 bases at J, with 12 bases between. From germline, CDR1 is KGHDR and CDR2 SFDVKD. CDR3 length: 14 residues. The CDR3 region is CATSRSGQYNEQFS. The DNA for the CDR3 is TGTGCCACCAGTAGGTCTGGACAATACAATGAGCAGTTCTCC.

In this sample, this clonotype turned up a few times. This chain uses TRBV20-1 with TRBJ2-7, with 7 bases lining up with TRBD2. CDR3 length: 17 residues. Germline CDR1 DFQATT, CDR2 SNEGSKA (reference sequence). J was trimmed by 1 base and V by 1 base; bases with no gene match: 13. DNA of the CDR3: TGCAGTGCTAGAGCCATAAGCGGGACCGGCGGTTCCTACGAGCAGTACTTC. Its translation is CSARAISGTGGSYEQYF.

This clonotype was observed many times. The CDR3: CASSKPLWDRGWADTQYF. DNA for the CDR3: TGTGCCAGCAGCAAGCCTTTGTGGGACAGGGGATGGGCAGATACGCAGTATTTT. The rearrangement links TRBV11-1 to TRBJ2-3, with 10 bases identical to TRBD1. Germline-derived CDR1 and CDR2 are SGHAT and FQDESV (reference sequence). The CDR3 runs to 18 residues. The ends lost 5 bases at V and 4 bases at J; junction bases unmatched: 15.

In its sample, this clonotype was seen a few times. The chain recombines TRBV4-2 with TRBJ1-4; maybe TRBD1 (5 bases). The length of the CDR3 is 15 residues. The germline V gene has CDR1 LGHNA and CDR2 YNFKEQ. Trimming pared 0 bases from V and 7 bases from J, leaving 12 bases between. The CDR3 DNA reads as TGTGCCAGCAGCCAAGATAGGGGTTTGAGTGAAAAACTGTTTTTT. Its translation is CASSQDRGLSEKLFF.

This clonotype was found a few times. The V call is TRBV27, the J call TRBJ2-7, with 12 bases that match TRBD2. CDR3 length: 14 amino acids. Germline CDR1 and CDR2: MNHEY and SMNVEV (reference sequence). The V and J ends lost 7 bases and 5 bases, in that order; junction bases with no gene match: 6. CDR3 bases: TGTGCCAGCACAACTAGCGGGGGGCTCCACGAGCAGTACTTC. It translates to CASTTSGGLHEQYF.

This clonotype was detected a few times. This chain joins TRBV20-1 and TRBJ2-1; D remains ambiguous. The V gene lost 5 bases and the J gene lost 6 bases, with 11 bases spanning the gap. This CDR3 is 12 amino acids long. Germline CDR1 reads DFQATT; CDR2 reads SNEGSKA (reference sequence). The CDR3 region is CSAGVAVNEQFF. The CDR3 DNA follows: TGCAGTGCTGGGGTTGCGGTCAATGAGCAGTTCTTC.

This clonotype has a handful of counts. The chain links TRBV23-1 to TRBJ2-7; TRBD2 is a possible D gene (5 bases). TRBV23-1 is known as an ORF, though its function is uncertain. The CDR3 sequence is 18 residues long. The germline V and J ends were trimmed by 3 bases and 0 bases, with 21 bases remaining between them. The CDR3 bases are TGCGCCAGCAGTCAGTCGATGGAGAGGAGGCTCAGCTCCTACGAGCAGTACTTC. Translation: CASSQSMERRLSSYEQYF.